The clone carrying this TCR beta chain has just a few counts. Its matching antigen is unknown. Stated time point: pre-sensitization, week 0. The treatment: therapeutic diphenylcyclopropenone sensitization with weekly scalp DPC. TCRdb recomputed calls from the RACE reads with MiXCR, one row per CDR3 protein. The table lists 350,000 to 400,000 distinct CDR3 sequences, roughly 4.6% of them singletons, with just over 2.5% in the top ten. This CDR3 has 12 residues. From germline, CDR1 is DFQATT and CDR2 SNEGSKA (reference sequence). With 5 bases removed from V and 4 bases from J, the gap between germline ends came to 10 bases. This sample was included in a study of human T cells and chemical hapten exposure. Study-wide findings and caveats: Expanded TCRs formed significantly more large CDR3 similarity clusters than controls.

The receptor's source is a woman aged 45-65 years with alopecia areata. Some clones in this sample may be carry-over from other donors' samples. The specimen was whole blood, collected in connection with sensitization to the hapten diphenylcyclopropenone (DPC). This chain joins TRBV20-1 and TRBJ2-3; no firm D call. CDR3 sequence reads: CSAWLGADTQYF. The CDR3 nucleotides read TGCAGTGCTTGGCTTGGGGCAGATACGCAGTATTTT.